This T cell receptor beta chain was identified in a study of blood T cells in healthy people across ages. This clonotype has only a few counts. Total RNA, at least 5.5 micrograms per sample, came from PBMCs. Germline-derived CDR1 and CDR2 are MGHDK and SYGVNS. The V and J ends lost 2 bases and 6 bases respectively, with 11 bases between them. This CDR3 region has 14 residues. A second PCR of roughly 7 to 11 cycles used a sample-barcoded 5' primer and a J-beta primer mix. Using its own MiXCR run on the 5' RACE reads, TCRdb lists one record per CDR3 protein. This table holds about a million distinct CDR3 sequences, around two fifths found once.

The chain carries TRBV25-1 and TRBJ2-1; weak D call: TRBD2 (5 bases). The sequenced sample was blood. The source is a man aged 18 to 29 in good health. This chain's CDR3 is CASSEAGPVNEQFF. DNA for the CDR3: TGTGCCAGCAGTGAAGCGGGTCCGGTCAATGAGCAGTTCTTC.